These T cell receptor beta chains were read from a single sample in a study of blood T cells in healthy people across ages. Using its own MiXCR run on the 5' RACE reads, TCRdb lists one record per CDR3 protein. The sample comprises about 1,600,000 distinct CDR3 sequences, roughly 45% of which are singletons, and roughly 7.9% rests with the top ten. Source material: blood. Source of these receptors: a woman in her late teens or twenties in good health. Both conserved end residues are part of each CDR3. The D gene is left open where the match is weak. The size field is filled for only some rows; it gives once, few, many or a size class.

v_call	clone_size	d_call	j_call	cdr3_aa	cdr3_nt
TRBV3-1	-	-	TRBJ1-1	CASSQHGGQMNTEAFF	TGTGCCAGCAGCCAACACGGCGGACAGATGAACACTGAAGCTTTCTTT
TRBV4-1	-	-	TRBJ1-5	CASSQDRDFNQPQHF	TGCGCCAGCAGCCAAGATCGGGACTTCAATCAGCCCCAGCATTTT
TRBV18	many	-	TRBJ1-5	CASSPSQGGDSNQPQHF	TGTGCCAGCTCACCAAGTCAGGGTGGGGATAGCAATCAGCCCCAGCATTTT
TRBV18	-	-	TRBJ1-2	CASSPPSGPVGYTF	TGTGCCAGCTCACCACCCTCCGGACCGGTAGGCTACACCTTC
TRBV6-5	-	-	TRBJ2-5	CASSSSAGALQETQYF	TGTGCCAGCAGTTCCTCTGCAGGGGCCCTCCAAGAGACCCAGTACTTC
TRBV29-1	-	-	TRBJ1-2	CSVFLNYGYTF	TGCAGCGTTTTTCTTAACTATGGCTACACCTTC
TRBV12-3/TRBV12-4	few	TRBD1	TRBJ2-7	CASSSLRDSPNEQYF	TGTGCCAGCAGTTCCCTCCGGGACAGCCCCAACGAGCAGTACTTC
TRBV24-1	few	-	TRBJ2-6	CATSARFSTRSGANVLTF	TGTGCCACCAGTGCTCGGTTCTCGACACGCTCTGGGGCCAACGTCCTGACTTTC
TRBV7-2	many	TRBD2	TRBJ2-1	CASSLATSGSYNEQFF	TGTGCCAGCAGCTTAGCGACTAGCGGGAGCTACAATGAGCAGTTCTTC
TRBV10-1	-	-	TRBJ2-7	CASSDRGGGYNEQYF	TGCGCCAGCAGTGATCGGGGCGGGGGCTACAATGAGCAGTACTTC
TRBV7-8	few	-	TRBJ1-2	CASSPRTVNYGYTF	TGTGCCAGCAGCCCCCGGACGGTTAACTATGGCTACACCTTC
TRBV30	-	-	TRBJ1-5	CAWSVLADNQPQHF	TGTGCCTGGAGTGTACTGGCAGATAATCAGCCCCAGCATTTT
TRBV7-2	-	-	TRBJ1-1	CASSLGMGTEAFF	TGTGCCAGCAGCTTAGGGATGGGCACTGAAGCTTTCTTT
TRBV7-2	-	-	TRBJ1-4	CASSLFSGEKLFF	TGTGCCAGCAGCTTATTTTCCGGAGAAAAACTGTTTTTT
TRBV2	few	-	TRBJ2-7	CASTREQSYEQYF	TGTGCCAGCACCCGAGAACAAAGCTACGAGCAGTACTTC
TRBV12-3/TRBV12-4	few	-	TRBJ1-1	CASSPLGGRLPEAFF	TGTGCCAGCAGTCCTCTGGGAGGGCGGCTTCCTGAAGCTTTTTTT
TRBV30	-	TRBD2	TRBJ2-1	CAALRLAGTPHKDNEQFF	TGTGCCGCCTTAAGACTAGCGGGAACACCACACAAGGACAATGAGCAGTTCTTC
TRBV5-1	-	-	TRBJ1-2	CASSLARGSSYGYTF	TGCGCCAGCAGCTTGGCAAGGGGGTCTAGCTATGGCTACACCTTC
TRBV7-9	once	-	TRBJ2-3	CASSLGTIRFATDTQFF	TGTGCCAGCAGCTTGGGGACCATCAGGTTCGCCACAGATACGCAGTTTTTT
TRBV3-1	few	TRBD1	TRBJ2-7	CASSQDRDRVPNEQYF	TGTGCCAGCAGCCAAGATCGGGACAGGGTTCCCAACGAGCAGTACTTC
TRBV15	few	TRBD2	TRBJ2-3	CATSRRYPSGGNTDTQYF	TGTGCCACCAGCAGACGATACCCTAGCGGGGGAAACACAGATACGCAGTATTTT
TRBV5-6	few	TRBD1	TRBJ2-7	CASSLLGTGTYEQYF	TGTGCCAGCAGCTTGCTTGGGACAGGGACCTACGAGCAGTACTTC
TRBV27	-	-	TRBJ2-1	CAISFLDRQQFF	TGTGCCATCAGTTTCCTAGACAGGCAGCAGTTCTTC
TRBV27	few	TRBD2	TRBJ2-7	CASSFGTRGEQYF	TGTGCCAGCAGTTTCGGGACTAGGGGCGAGCAGTACTTC
TRBV12-3/TRBV12-4	-	-	TRBJ1-1	CASRVGGAEAFF	TGTGCCAGCAGAGTTGGGGGGGCTGAAGCTTTCTTT
TRBV20-1	-	-	TRBJ1-2	CSAGPSDPSRGGYTF	TGCAGTGCTGGGCCTTCGGACCCTTCCAGGGGAGGCTACACCTTC
TRBV27	-	TRBD1	TRBJ1-5	CASGPGQGYQPQHF	TGTGCCAGCGGACCGGGACAGGGCTACCAGCCCCAGCATTTT
TRBV27	-	-	TRBJ2-7	CASSNRVHEQYF	TGTGCCAGCAGTAACAGGGTGCACGAGCAGTACTTC
TRBV24-1	-	-	TRBJ2-5	CDTEKGRGRETQYF	TGTGATACCGAGAAAGGTCGGGGCCGGGAGACCCAGTACTTC
TRBV2	-	-	TRBJ2-5	CASRSPETQYF	TGTGCCAGCAGGAGTCCAGAGACCCAGTACTTC
TRBV9	many	-	TRBJ2-3	CASSVEGDTQYF	TGTGCCAGCAGCGTAGAGGGGGATACGCAGTATTTT
TRBV30	-	-	TRBJ1-5	CAWSSRQHNQPQHF	TGTGCCTGGAGTTCAAGGCAGCACAATCAGCCCCAGCATTTT
TRBV2	few	-	TRBJ2-1	CASSQRRLVDNEQFF	TGTGCCAGCAGCCAAAGGCGACTAGTAGACAATGAGCAGTTCTTC
TRBV13	few	TRBD2	TRBJ2-7	CASSSHSGGNYEQYF	TGTGCCAGCAGCTCGCATAGCGGGGGGAACTACGAGCAGTACTTC
TRBV9	-	-	TRBJ2-3	CASSSWTASTDTQYF	TGTGCCAGCAGCTCCTGGACAGCCTCCACAGATACGCAGTATTTT
TRBV7-9	few	TRBD2	TRBJ2-1	CASSIGLAGVDEQFF	TGTGCCAGCAGCATCGGACTAGCGGGAGTAGATGAGCAGTTCTTC
TRBV20-1	-	TRBD1	TRBJ2-2	CSGTGGGGELFF	TGCAGTGGGACAGGGGGAGGCGGGGAGCTGTTTTTT
TRBV3-1	few	-	TRBJ1-5	CASSLSLGSNQPQHF	TGTGCCAGCAGCCTCTCCCTCGGGAGTAATCAGCCCCAGCATTTT
TRBV6-1	-	-	TRBJ2-7	CASTRAVVYEQYF	TGTGCCAGCACCCGGGCTGTTGTCTACGAGCAGTACTTC
TRBV9	-	-	TRBJ2-7	CASSVVAGSSYEQYF	TGTGCCAGCAGCGTAGTGGCCGGGAGCTCCTACGAGCAGTACTTC
TRBV7-9	-	-	TRBJ2-3	CASSPPNLISTDTQYF	TGTGCCAGCAGCCCCCCCAACTTAATTAGCACAGATACGCAGTATTTT
TRBV12-3/TRBV12-4	-	TRBD1	TRBJ1-2	CASSRGQMYGYTF	TGTGCCAGCAGCCGGGGACAGATGTATGGCTACACCTTC
TRBV20-1	few	TRBD1	TRBJ1-2	CSARTQGAFYTF	TGCAGTGCTAGAACCCAGGGGGCTTTCTACACCTTC
TRBV5-1	-	-	TRBJ2-5	CASSLEPGLVANEQYF	TGCGCCAGCAGCCTCGAACCGGGACTTGTTGCCAATGAGCAGTACTTC
TRBV5-5	-	TRBD2	TRBJ2-1	CASSPGLAGGAKNIQFF	TGTGCCAGCAGCCCCGGACTAGCGGGAGGGGCCAAAAACATTCAGTTCTTC
TRBV5-1	-	-	TRBJ2-3	CASSRGGLTDTQYF	TGCGCCAGCAGCCGGGGCGGGTTGACAGATACGCAGTATTTT
TRBV20-1	-	TRBD2	TRBJ2-4	CSARSPRSSGSKLAKNIQYF	TGCAGTGCTAGATCCCCCCGTTCTAGCGGGAGCAAACTAGCCAAAAACATTCAGTACTTC
TRBV12-3/TRBV12-4	-	-	TRBJ2-5	CASSPTEYNEQYF	TGTGCCAGCAGTCCCACAGAGTACAATGAGCAGTACTTC
TRBV6-1	-	-	TRBJ1-2	CASSDTPGDLFYGYTF	TGTGCCAGCAGCGATACCCCAGGGGACTTGTTCTATGGCTACACCTTC
TRBV6-6	few	-	TRBJ2-3	CASSYRQRPRDTQYF	TGTGCCAGCAGTTACCGGCAGCGACCCCGGGATACGCAGTATTTT
TRBV7-2	-	-	TRBJ1-2	CASSFTGPNLYGYTF	TGTGCCAGCAGCTTTACAGGGCCTAACCTCTATGGCTACACCTTC
TRBV7-9	-	-	TRBJ2-1	CASSSLRGDEQFF	TGTGCCAGCAGCTCCCTCAGGGGGGATGAGCAGTTCTTC
TRBV20-1	-	-	TRBJ1-5	CSASPRTLQPQHF	TGCAGTGCTAGCCCCAGGACATTACAGCCCCAGCATTTT
TRBV11-2	-	TRBD2	TRBJ2-5	CASSPNLTSGSQETQYF	TGTGCCAGCAGCCCCAACCTGACTAGCGGGAGTCAAGAGACCCAGTACTTC
TRBV9	-	-	TRBJ1-2	CASSPHGLYGYTF	TGTGCCAGCAGCCCGCATGGGTTGTATGGCTACACCTTC
TRBV12-3/TRBV12-4	-	-	TRBJ2-7	CASTFGGSEQYF	TGTGCCAGCACCTTTGGGGGTTCCGAGCAGTACTTC
TRBV15	-	TRBD2	TRBJ2-7	CATSRLDWTSGDIYNEQYF	TGTGCCACCAGCAGGTTGGATTGGACTAGCGGGGATATCTACAATGAGCAGTACTTC